This section outlines one T cell receptor (beta chain) sequence together with its context. Its antigen is unknown. This entry comes from a study of post-analysis software for immune sequencing data. Study-wide results and caveats: Four or five TRBV segments were significantly more frequent in patients than in controls. TRBV5-6, TRBV5-1 and TRBV20-1 were among these segments.

V shed 5 bases and J 4 bases; nucleotides not matched to a gene: 10. CDR1 and CDR2 (germline): SEHNR, FQNEAQ (reference sequence). The CDR3 runs 15 residues. Built from TCR beta cDNA, the libraries had unique molecular identifiers in them. TCRdb fed the PCR reads into MiXCR, producing one record per CDR3 protein. This table has 350,000 to 450,000 distinct CDR3 sequences, less than 35% appearing once. The chain employs TRBV7-9 and TRBJ2-7, with 8 nucleotides matching TRBD2. Material: blood. The receptor was isolated from a girl between 10 and 17 years old with multiple sclerosis. CDR3 DNA: TGTGCCAGCAGCAAAATAGCGGGGAAGTGGTACGAGCAGTACTTC. It codes for CASSKIAGKWYEQYF. The full variable domain, in which reference TRBV7-9 and TRBJ2-7 provide the parts outside the CDR3, is DTGVSQNPRHKITKRGQNVTFRCDPISEHNRLYWYRQTLGQGPEFLTYFQNEAQLEKSRLLSDRFSAERPKGSFSTLEIQRTEQGDSAMYLCASSKIAGKWYEQYFGPGTRLTVT.